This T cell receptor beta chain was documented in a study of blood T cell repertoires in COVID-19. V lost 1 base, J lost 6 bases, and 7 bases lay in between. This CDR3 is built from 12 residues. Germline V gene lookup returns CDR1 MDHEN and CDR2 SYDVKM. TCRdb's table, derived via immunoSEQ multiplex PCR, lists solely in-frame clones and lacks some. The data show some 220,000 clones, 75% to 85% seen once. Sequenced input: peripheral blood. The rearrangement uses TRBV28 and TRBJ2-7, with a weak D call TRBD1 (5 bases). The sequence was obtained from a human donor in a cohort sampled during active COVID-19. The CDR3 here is CASSLSRAEQYF. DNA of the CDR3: TGTGCCAGCAGTTTATCCAGGGCCGAGCAGTACTTC.